This T cell receptor (beta chain) originates from a study of metastatic and nonmetastatic thyroid tumors. Worth noting for this clone: The junction does not match germline at one end; this may be a read error.

TCRdb re-clonotyped the PCR reads through MiXCR. This table holds tens of thousands of clones, 20% to 30% found once. Prior to thyroid surgery, none of the patients had received any treatment. The CDR3 sequence is 15 residues long. Germline V gene lookup returns CDR1 SEHNR and CDR2 FQNEAQ (reference sequence). V usage is TRBV7-9 and J usage is TRBJ2-7; possibly TRBD1 for D (5 bases). This TCR was recovered from a female donor with papillary thyroid cancer or a benign thyroid nodule (not recorded which). Some clones in this sample may be carry-over from other donors' samples. Sequences were obtained from blood. CDR3 residues: CASSLPLVQAYAQYF. The CDR3 nucleotides read TGTGCCAGCAGCTTACCTTTGGTACAGGCCTACGCGCAGTACTTC. Using reference TRBV7-9 and TRBJ2-7 for the parts outside the CDR3, the full variable domain is DTGVSQNPRHKITKRGQNVTFRCDPISEHNRLYWYRQTLGQGPEFLTYFQNEAQLEKSRLLSDRFSAERPKGSFSTLEIQRTEQGDSAMYLCASSLPLVQAYAQYFGPGTRLTVT.